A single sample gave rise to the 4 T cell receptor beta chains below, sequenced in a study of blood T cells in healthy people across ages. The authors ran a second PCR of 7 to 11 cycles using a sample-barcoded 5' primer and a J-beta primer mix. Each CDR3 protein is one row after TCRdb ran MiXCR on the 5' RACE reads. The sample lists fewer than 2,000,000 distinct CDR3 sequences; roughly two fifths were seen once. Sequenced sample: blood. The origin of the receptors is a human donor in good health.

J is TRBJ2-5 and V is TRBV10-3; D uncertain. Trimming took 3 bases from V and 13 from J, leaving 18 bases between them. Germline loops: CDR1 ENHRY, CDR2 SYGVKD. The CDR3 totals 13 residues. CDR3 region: CAISEVVLDNRYF. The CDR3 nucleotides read TGTGCCATCAGTGAAGTAGTTTTAGATAATCGGTACTTC.

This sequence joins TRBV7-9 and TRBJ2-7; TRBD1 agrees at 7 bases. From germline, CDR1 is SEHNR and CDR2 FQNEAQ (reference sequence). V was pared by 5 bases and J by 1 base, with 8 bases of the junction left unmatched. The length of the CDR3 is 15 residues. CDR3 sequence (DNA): TGTGCCAGCAGCCCAGGGGGATCAACTTCCTACGAGCAGTACTTC. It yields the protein CASSPGGSTSYEQYF.

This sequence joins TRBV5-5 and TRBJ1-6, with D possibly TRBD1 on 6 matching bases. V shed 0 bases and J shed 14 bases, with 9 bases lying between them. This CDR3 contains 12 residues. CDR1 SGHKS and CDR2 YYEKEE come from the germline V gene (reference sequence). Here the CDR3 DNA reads TGTGCCAGCAGCTTGGACAGGGAATCCCTCCACTTT. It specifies CASSLDRESLHF.

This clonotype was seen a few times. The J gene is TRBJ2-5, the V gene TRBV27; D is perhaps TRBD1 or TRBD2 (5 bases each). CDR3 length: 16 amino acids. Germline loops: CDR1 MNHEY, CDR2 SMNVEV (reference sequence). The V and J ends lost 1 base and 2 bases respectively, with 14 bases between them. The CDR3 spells CASSLLGELKQETQYF. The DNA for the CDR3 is TGTGCCAGCAGTTTATTAGGGGAGCTCAAGCAAGAGACCCAGTACTTC.